Listed below are T cell receptor beta chains from one sample, sequenced in a study of cytomegalovirus exposure and HLA in healthy donors. Clones were sequenced by immunoSEQ multiplex PCR, and TCRdb holds only the in-frame ones, with some missing. The sample carries roughly 100,000 clones, under 85% recorded once. Sequenced input: PBMCs. Source of these receptors: a man in his fifties or sixties in good health and CMV-seropositive. CDR3s include the opening cysteine and the closing phenylalanine or tryptophan. D genes are given only for firm matches. A clone size is listed for some rows: how often the clone was seen (once, few, many), or a class if it is expanded.

V gene	D gene	clone size	J gene	CDR3 DNA	CDR3 protein
TRBV5-1	TRBD2	NA	TRBJ2-7	TGCGCCAGTCCCGGGACTAGCGGGAGCGGGTCCTACGAGCAGTACTTC	CASPGTSGSGSYEQYF
TRBV21-1	NA	NA	TRBJ2-1	TGTGCCGGCAGCAACTATGACCAGGGTGAGCAGTTCTTC	CAGSNYDQGEQFF
TRBV19	TRBD1	NA	TRBJ1-3	TGTGCCAGTAGTTCCCTGGACAGGCTCCGCTCTGGAAACACCATATATTTT	CASSSLDRLRSGNTIYF
TRBV2	NA	NA	TRBJ1-6	TGTGCCAGCAGTGAAGAGGGCAGGGGACATAATTCACCCCTCCACTTT	CASSEEGRGHNSPLHF
TRBV6-1	NA	few	TRBJ1-2	TGTGCCAGCAGTGAACAGGCAGGAATTAACTATGGCTACACCTTC	CASSEQAGINYGYTF
TRBV4-3	NA	NA	TRBJ1-2	TGCGCCAGCAGCCAAGATCGGGGGGTTAGGGGCTACACCTTC	CASSQDRGVRGYTF
TRBV30	NA	NA	TRBJ2-1	TGTGCCACCAACCGGGAGCCATGGCCAGGTAGTGAGCAGTTCTTC	CATNREPWPGSEQFF
TRBV19	TRBD1	NA	TRBJ2-7	TGTGCCAGTAGTACGACCGGGACAGGGAGCCACGAGCAGTACTTC	CASSTTGTGSHEQYF
TRBV11-1	TRBD2	NA	TRBJ2-7	TGTGCCAGCAGCTTAGGACTAGCGGGCTACGAGCAGTACTTC	CASSLGLAGYEQYF
TRBV7-8	NA	NA	TRBJ2-4	TGTGCCAGCAGCTCGTCCTTCCGGGGCATTCAGTACTTC	CASSSSFRGIQYF
TRBV7-9	NA	NA	TRBJ2-7	TGTGCCAGCAGCTTATCCGTCTACGAGCAGTACTTC	CASSLSVYEQYF
TRBV7-3	NA	NA	TRBJ2-5	TGTGCCAGCAGCTTAATGGCGGGGGCTGGGACCCAGTACTTC	CASSLMAGAGTQYF
TRBV28	TRBD2	NA	TRBJ2-5	TGTGCCAGCAGTTCTCGATACTTTGGACTAGCGGGAGGGGTGGAAGAGACCCAGTACTTC	CASSSRYFGLAGGVEETQYF
TRBV5-6	TRBD1	few	TRBJ2-1	TGTGCCAGCAGCTTGGCCGGCGGGACAGGCGACAATGAGCAGTTCTTC	CASSLAGGTGDNEQFF
TRBV5-1	TRBD2	NA	TRBJ2-3	TGCGCCAGCAGCTTGGGACTAGCGGGAGGGAGCACAGATACGCAGTATTTT	CASSLGLAGGSTDTQYF
TRBV5-1	TRBD2	NA	TRBJ2-1	TGCGCCAGCAAGGGAGGGGCGGACTACAATGAGCAGTTCTTC	CASKGGADYNEQFF
TRBV6-6	NA	NA	TRBJ2-5	TGTGCCAGCAGTTACTCGAAGGGAGGAGAAGAGACCCAGTACTTC	CASSYSKGGEETQYF
TRBV29-1	NA	NA	TRBJ1-3	TGCAGCGCCGACAGAAAGCTCTCTGGAAACACCATATATTTT	CSADRKLSGNTIYF
TRBV15	TRBD1	NA	TRBJ1-2	TGTGCCACCAGCAGTGCCGGGACAGGGTTGGGAGCCGGTGGCTACACCTTC	CATSSAGTGLGAGGYTF
TRBV4-3	TRBD1	NA	TRBJ1-2	TGCGCCAGCAGCCAAGCCGACAGGGGGCTGAATGGCTACACCTTC	CASSQADRGLNGYTF
TRBV7-9	NA	NA	TRBJ2-1	TGTGCCAGCAGCTTAGTGAACGGGGTGAGCGGAGGATACAATGAGCAGTTCTTC	CASSLVNGVSGGYNEQFF
TRBV5-6	TRBD2	NA	TRBJ2-1	TGTGCCAGCAGCTCTATTGGGACTAGCATGATCAATGAGCAGTTCTTC	CASSSIGTSMINEQFF
TRBV5-8	NA	NA	TRBJ2-4	TGTGCCAGCAGCTTCACAGGGGGGGACATTCAGTACTTC	CASSFTGGDIQYF
TRBV4-2	TRBD1	few	TRBJ2-7	TGTGCCAGCAGCCGGACAGGCTACGAGCAGTACTTC	CASSRTGYEQYF
TRBV4-1	TRBD1	medium-sized	TRBJ1-4	TGCGCCAGCAGCCAGACGACAGGGCCTAATGAAAAACTGTTTTTT	CASSQTTGPNEKLFF
TRBV27	NA	NA	TRBJ2-2	TGTGCCAGCAGTTTATCGCTGTATAGCACCGGGGAGCTGTTTTTT	CASSLSLYSTGELFF
TRBV6-5	TRBD1	few	TRBJ1-5	TGTGCCAGCAGGGGACAGGGGGCAAGCAATCAGCCCCAGCATTTT	CASRGQGASNQPQHF
TRBV7-9	TRBD2	NA	TRBJ2-3	TGTGCCAGCAGCTGGACTAGCGGAAGCACAGATACGCAGTATTTT	CASSWTSGSTDTQYF
TRBV4-2	NA	NA	TRBJ1-2	TGTGCCAGCAGCCAAGACGAGTCTCCAGGGTGGTTTTATGGCTACACCTTC	CASSQDESPGWFYGYTF
TRBV19	NA	NA	TRBJ2-3	TGTGCCAGTAGTGTTTCCCCAGGGCCAGATACGCAGTATTTT	CASSVSPGPDTQYF
TRBV29-1	TRBD1	once	TRBJ1-1	TGCAGCGGCCGGTACAGGGGGGGCACTGAAGCTTTCTTT	CSGRYRGGTEAFF
TRBV5-1	TRBD2	NA	TRBJ2-6	TGCGCCAGCAACCTCAGGGAGGGCAACGTCCTGACTTTC	CASNLREGNVLTF
TRBV6-4	TRBD2	NA	TRBJ2-3	TGTGCCAGCAGCCGGGGGGGCAGACTAGATACGCAGTATTTT	CASSRGGRLDTQYF
TRBV7-9	NA	NA	TRBJ2-1	TGTGCCAGCAGCTTAGCTGCGGGTGGGGAGCAGTTCTTC	CASSLAAGGEQFF
TRBV5-1	TRBD2	NA	TRBJ2-1	TGCGCCAGCAGCTTGGAACTAGCGGGGTTATACAATGAGCAGTTCTTC	CASSLELAGLYNEQFF
TRBV5-1	TRBD1	NA	TRBJ2-7	TGCGCCAGCAGCGTCTCAGGGGGCTGGGAGCAGTACTTC	CASSVSGGWEQYF
TRBV27	TRBD1	NA	TRBJ2-3	TGTGCCAGTAGCCTGGACAGGGGGCGCGGAGATACGCAGTATTTT	CASSLDRGRGDTQYF
TRBV6-5	NA	NA	TRBJ2-7	TGTGCCAGCAGTTATGGGGGGACCGAGCAGTACTTC	CASSYGGTEQYF
TRBV15	NA	NA	TRBJ2-1	TGTGCCACCAGCAGAGACGGAGGCGAATCGAATGAGCAGTTCTTC	CATSRDGGESNEQFF
TRBV27	NA	NA	TRBJ1-1	TGTGCCAGCAGTCGCGGGTTTAGGGTGGGGAACACTGAAGCTTTCTTT	CASSRGFRVGNTEAFF
TRBV7-8	TRBD1	NA	TRBJ2-5	TGTGCCAGCAGCTTCCGACAGGGTGGGGAGACCCAGTACTTC	CASSFRQGGETQYF